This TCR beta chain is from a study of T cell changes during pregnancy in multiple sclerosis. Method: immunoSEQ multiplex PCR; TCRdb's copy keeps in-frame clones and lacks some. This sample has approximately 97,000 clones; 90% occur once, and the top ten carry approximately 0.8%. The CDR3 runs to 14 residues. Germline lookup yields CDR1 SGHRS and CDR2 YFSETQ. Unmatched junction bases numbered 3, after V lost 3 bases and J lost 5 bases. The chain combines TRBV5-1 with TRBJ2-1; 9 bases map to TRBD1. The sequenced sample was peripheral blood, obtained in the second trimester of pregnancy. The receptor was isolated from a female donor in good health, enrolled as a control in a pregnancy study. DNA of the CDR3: TGCGCCAGCAGCTCGAACAGGGGGCACAATGAGCAGTTCTTC. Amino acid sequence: CASSSNRGHNEQFF.